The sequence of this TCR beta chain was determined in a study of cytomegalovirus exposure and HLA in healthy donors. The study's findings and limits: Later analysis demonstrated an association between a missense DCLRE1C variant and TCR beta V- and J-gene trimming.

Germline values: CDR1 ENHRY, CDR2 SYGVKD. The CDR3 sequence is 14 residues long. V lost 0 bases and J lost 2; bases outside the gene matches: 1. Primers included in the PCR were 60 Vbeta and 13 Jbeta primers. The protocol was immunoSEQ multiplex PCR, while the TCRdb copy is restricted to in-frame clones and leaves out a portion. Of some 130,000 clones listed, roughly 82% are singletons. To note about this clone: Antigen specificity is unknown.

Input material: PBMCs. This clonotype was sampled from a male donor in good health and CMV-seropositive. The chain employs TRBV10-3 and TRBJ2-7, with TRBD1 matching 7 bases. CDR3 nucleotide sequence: TGTGCCATCAGTGAGTCGACAGGGACCTACGAGCAGTACTTC. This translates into CAISESTGTYEQYF.